The 20 T cell receptor beta chains presented below share a single source sample, sequenced in a study of T cells expressing NK-cell markers (dated by TCRdb to 2020 to 2022). Library generation was performed with 5' RACE. The run used an Illumina HiSeq 2000. The reads, reprocessed by TCRdb, yield one row per CDR3 protein sequence and no DNA. The sample's records list some 280,000 distinct CDR3 sequences. The ten largest clones add up to 0.39% of the sample. The material sequenced was blood T cells: a sorted CD56 or NKG2C T cell subset, CD4+ or CD8+ T cells, or bulk PBMC T cells (not recorded which). All receptors come from a man younger than 35 in good health. Donor details come from another sample of the same person, matched by shared clones.

The rearrangement uses TRBV18 and TRBJ2-2; TCRdb lists TRBD1, though no DNA is available to test this call. In germline, CDR1 is KGHSH, CDR2 LQKENI. The length of the CDR3 is 16 residues. CDR3 sequence reads: CASSSTDRAPTGELFF. The full variable domain, rest sourced from reference TRBV18 and TRBJ2-2, is NAGVMQNPRHLVRRRGQEARLRCSPMKGHSHVYWYRQLPEEGLKFMVYLQKENIIDESGMPKERFSAEFPKEGPSILRIQQVVRGDSAAYFCASSSTDRAPTGELFFGEGSRLTVL.

This sequence joins TRBV30 and TRBJ1-1. In germline, CDR1 is GTSNPN, CDR2 SVGIG (reference sequence). The CDR3 runs 13 residues. The chain's CDR3 is CAWRTAGKTEAFF. Based on the CDR3 plus reference TRBV30 and TRBJ1-1, the full variable domain is SQTIHQWPATLVQPVGSPLSLECTVEGTSNPNLYWYRQAAGRGLQLLFYSVGIGQISSEVPQNLSASRPQDRQFILSSKKLLLSDSGFYLCAWRTAGKTEAFFGQGTRLTVV.

The V call is TRBV19, the J call TRBJ2-1; TCRdb names TRBD2, which stays unverified in the absence of DNA. From germline, CDR1 is LNHDA and CDR2 SQIVND (reference sequence). This CDR3 region has 13 residues. The CDR3 loop is CASSPLAAHEQFF.

The chain combines TRBV6-5 with TRBJ2-1; without DNA, the TCRdb call of TRBD2 cannot be checked. The CDR3 has 15 residues. CDR1 and CDR2 from the germline V gene are MNHEY and SVGAGI. The CDR3 sequence: CASSYLAGGPGSKFF.

The chain recombines TRBV5-1 with TRBJ2-1; without DNA, the TCRdb call of TRBD1 cannot be checked. There are 14 residues in the CDR3. Germline lookup yields CDR1 SGHRS and CDR2 YFSETQ. The CDR3 region is CASRKEPRGNEQFF.

The chain links TRBV9 to TRBJ2-7. The CDR3 has 14 residues. The V gene's germline CDR1 is SGDLS and CDR2 YYNGEE. CDR3 in amino acids: CASSATGSSYEQYF. The whole variable domain, remainder taken from reference TRBV9 and TRBJ2-7, is DSGVTQTPKHLITATGQRVTLRCSPRSGDLSVYWYQQSLDQGLQFLIQYYNGEERAKGNILERFSAQQFPDLHSELNLSSLELGDSALYFCASSATGSSYEQYFGPGTRLTVT.

The chain employs TRBV20-1 and TRBJ2-1. CDR3 length equals 11 residues. CDR1 is DFQATT, CDR2 SNEGSKA, per germline (reference sequence). The CDR3 spells CSASTINEQFF.

V is TRBV29-1 and J is TRBJ2-7; the D call from TCRdb, TRBD1, cannot be confirmed without DNA. Germline V gene data show CDR1 as SQVTM and CDR2 as ANQGSEA. The CDR3 covers 11 residues. CDR3 sequence: CSVGGLIEQYF.

The J gene is TRBJ1-3, the V gene TRBV7-2; TCRdb's assignment of TRBD1 cannot be checked, as there is no DNA. The CDR3 extends over 16 amino acids. Germline values: CDR1 SGHTA, CDR2 FQGNSA. The CDR3 region is CASSFKGASSGNTIYF.

The chain combines TRBV4-2 with TRBJ2-7; without DNA, the TCRdb call of TRBD2 cannot be checked. Germline V gene lookup returns CDR1 LGHNA and CDR2 YNFKEQ. The CDR3 extends over 17 amino acids. The CDR3 sequence: CASSQGGLAGVGGEQYF.

The genes are TRBV12-3 or TRBV12-4 and TRBJ1-2. The CDR3 has 15 amino acids. The chain's CDR3 is CASSLLEVTNYGYTF.

The chain joins TRBV20-1 to TRBJ2-7; the TCRdb D gene call, TRBD2, has no DNA to confirm it. The CDR3 runs to 15 residues. Germline V gene data show CDR1 as DFQATT and CDR2 as SNEGSKA (reference sequence). Here the CDR3 reads CSAKTSGRSYYEQYF.

The chain combines TRBV5-6 with TRBJ2-1; TCRdb designates TRBD2, a call that cannot be tested without DNA. From germline, CDR1 is SGHDT and CDR2 YYEEEE. The CDR3 runs 17 residues. This CDR3 reads CASSLLQGPSPYNEQFF.

This chain links TRBV6-5 with TRBJ2-2; lacking DNA, the TRBD1 call made by TCRdb goes unchecked. Germline V CDR1 and CDR2: MNHEY, SVGAGI. This CDR3 contains 15 residues. This chain's CDR3 is CASHRWKENTGELFF.

The chain's CDR3 is CASLAPGHLEAFF. The chain combines TRBV7-9 with TRBJ1-1; checking the TCRdb D call of TRBD1 is not possible without DNA. The germline gives CDR1 SEHNR, CDR2 FQNEAQ (reference sequence). There are 13 residues in the CDR3. Complete variable domain (other parts from reference TRBV7-9 and TRBJ1-1): DTGVSQNPRHKITKRGQNVTFRCDPISEHNRLYWYRQTLGQGPEFLTYFQNEAQLEKSRLLSDRFSAERPKGSFSTLEIQRTEQGDSAMYLCASLAPGHLEAFFGQGTRLTVV.

The chain recombines TRBV27 with TRBJ2-7; the TRBD1 assignment by TCRdb is unverifiable without DNA. The CDR3 has 15 residues. Looked up from germline, CDR1 is MNHEY and CDR2 is SMNVEV (reference sequence). The CDR3 spells CASSRYRGMGYEQYF.

This chain uses TRBV4-1 with TRBJ2-3; the D call from TCRdb, TRBD2, cannot be confirmed without DNA. The V gene's germline CDR1 is MGHRA and CDR2 YSYEKL. This CDR3 comprises 13 residues. The CDR3 here is CAIGPNLWDTQYF.

This chain uses TRBV14 with TRBJ1-1; TCRdb lists TRBD1, though no DNA is available to test this call. The CDR3 spans 17 residues. Germline-derived CDR1 and CDR2 are SGHDN and FVKESK. The CDR3 here is CASSQEVWGFGDTEAFF.

CDR3 residues: CSAPGDFGEKLFF. V gene TRBV20-1 combines with J gene TRBJ1-4; absent DNA, TCRdb's TRBD1 call cannot be checked. Germline lookup yields CDR1 DFQATT and CDR2 SNEGSKA (reference sequence). This CDR3 region has 13 residues.

The chain carries TRBV5-5 and TRBJ2-2. CDR3 length: 16 residues. Germline lookup yields CDR1 SGHKS and CDR2 YYEKEE (reference sequence). CDR3 protein: CASSPHIGVYPGELFF.